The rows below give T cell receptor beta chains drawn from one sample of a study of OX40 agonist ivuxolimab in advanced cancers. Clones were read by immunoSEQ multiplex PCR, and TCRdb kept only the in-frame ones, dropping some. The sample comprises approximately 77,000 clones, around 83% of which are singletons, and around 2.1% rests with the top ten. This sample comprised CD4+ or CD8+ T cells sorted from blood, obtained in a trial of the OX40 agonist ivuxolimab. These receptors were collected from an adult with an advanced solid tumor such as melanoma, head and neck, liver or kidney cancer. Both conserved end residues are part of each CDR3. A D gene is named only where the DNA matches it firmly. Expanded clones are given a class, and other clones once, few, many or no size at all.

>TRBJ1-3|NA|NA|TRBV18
CASSPTPGSVRNTIYF
TGTGCCAGCTCACCGACACCAGGGTCGGTTCGAAACACCATATATTTT
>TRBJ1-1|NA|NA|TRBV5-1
CASSLEGFTEAFF
TGCGCCAGCAGCTTGGAAGGGTTCACTGAAGCTTTCTTT
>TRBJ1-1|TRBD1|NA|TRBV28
CASSLLGRGTTFF
TGTGCCAGCAGTTTATTGGGCAGGGGGACGACTTTCTTT
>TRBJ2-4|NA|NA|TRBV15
CATSRENGRGNIQYF
TGTGCCACCAGCAGAGAAAATGGCAGGGGAAACATTCAGTACTTC
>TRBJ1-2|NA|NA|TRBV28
CATLFGGPYGYTF
TGTGCCACCCTGTTTGGGGGGCCCTATGGCTACACCTTC
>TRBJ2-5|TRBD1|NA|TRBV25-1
CASRRQGQETQYF
TGTGCCAGCCGAAGACAGGGCCAAGAGACCCAGTACTTC
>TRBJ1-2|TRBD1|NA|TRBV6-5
CASSYAGGGYTF
TGTGCCAGCAGTTACGCAGGGGGTGGCTACACCTTC
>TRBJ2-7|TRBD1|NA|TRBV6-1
CASSRQGVPYEQYF
TGTGCCAGCAGTCGACAGGGGGTCCCCTACGAGCAGTACTTC
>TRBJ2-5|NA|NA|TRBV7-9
CASSSKTLEDETQYF
TGTGCCAGCAGCTCAAAGACCCTAGAGGACGAGACCCAGTACTTC
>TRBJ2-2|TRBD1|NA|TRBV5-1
CASSKKLRDRGQSGELFF
TGCGCCAGCAGCAAGAAGCTCCGGGACAGGGGGCAGAGCGGGGAGCTGTTTTTT
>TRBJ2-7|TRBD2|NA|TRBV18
CASSPLKGGPTYEQYF
TGTGCCAGCTCACCACTAAAGGGAGGGCCCACTTACGAGCAGTACTTC
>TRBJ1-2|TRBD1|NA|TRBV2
CARVGTGRTYGYTF
TGTGCCAGAGTGGGGACAGGGAGGACCTATGGCTACACCTTC
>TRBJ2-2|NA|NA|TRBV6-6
CASREGRTGELFF
TGTGCCTCCCGTGAGGGGAGAACCGGGGAGCTGTTTTTT
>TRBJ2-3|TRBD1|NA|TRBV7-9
CASSLDGQGGPDTQYF
TGTGCCAGCAGTCTTGACGGACAGGGTGGCCCAGATACGCAGTATTTT
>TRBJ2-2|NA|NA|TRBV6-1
CASSGARLLAPGELFF
TGTGCCAGCAGTGGGGCCCGCCTCTTGGCGCCCGGGGAGCTGTTTTTT
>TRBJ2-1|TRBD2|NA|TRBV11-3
CASSSPLAGVSNEQFF
TGTGCCAGCAGCTCGCCCCTAGCGGGGGTGTCCAATGAGCAGTTCTTC
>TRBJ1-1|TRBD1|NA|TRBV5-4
CASSLTGAGAEAFF
TGTGCCAGCAGCCTGACAGGGGCTGGCGCTGAAGCTTTCTTT
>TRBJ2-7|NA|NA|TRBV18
CASSPRGRLLYEQYF
TGTGCCAGCTCACCACGAGGTAGGCTACTCTACGAGCAGTACTTC
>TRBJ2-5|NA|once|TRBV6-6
CASSSLGFETQYF
TGTGCCAGCAGCTCTCTAGGGTTCGAGACCCAGTACTTC
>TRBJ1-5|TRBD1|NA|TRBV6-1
CASIRTGDSNQPQHF
TGTGCCAGCATCAGGACAGGGGATAGCAATCAGCCCCAGCATTTT
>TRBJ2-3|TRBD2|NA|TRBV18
CASSGTGTSGRDTQYF
TGTGCCAGCTCAGGAACCGGGACTAGCGGGAGAGATACGCAGTATTTT
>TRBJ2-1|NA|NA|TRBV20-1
CSAREPDEQFF
TGCAGTGCTAGAGAACCCGATGAGCAGTTCTTC
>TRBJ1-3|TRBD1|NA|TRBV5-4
CASSFGQGGNTIYF
TGTGCCAGCAGCTTTGGACAGGGGGGAAACACCATATATTTT
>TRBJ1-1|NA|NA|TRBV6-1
CASSERNTEAFF
TGTGCCAGCAGTGAAAGGAACACTGAAGCTTTCTTT
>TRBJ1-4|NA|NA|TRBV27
CASRATAGGNEKLFF
TGTGCCAGCAGGGCAACAGCCGGAGGTAATGAAAAACTGTTTTTT
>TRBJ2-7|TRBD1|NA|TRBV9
CASSVTNGQGYEQYF
TGTGCCAGCAGCGTGACAAACGGACAGGGCTACGAGCAGTACTTC
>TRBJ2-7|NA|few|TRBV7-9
CASSLYPSYEQYF
TGTGCCAGCAGCTTATACCCCTCCTACGAGCAGTACTTC
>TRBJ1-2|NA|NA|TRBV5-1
CASSLNGQELSLGGYTF
NA
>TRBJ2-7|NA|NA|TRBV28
CASRGPPYEQYF
TGTGCCAGCAGGGGACCCCCCTACGAGCAGTACTTC
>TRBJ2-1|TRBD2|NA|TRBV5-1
CASRLGTGGSYNEQFF
TGCGCCAGCAGGCTTGGTACGGGAGGTTCCTACAATGAGCAGTTCTTC
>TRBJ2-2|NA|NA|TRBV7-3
CASRIRKGTGELFF
TGTGCCAGCAGAATAAGAAAGGGCACCGGGGAGCTGTTTTTT
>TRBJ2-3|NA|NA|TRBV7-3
CASSFRGSTDTQYF
TGTGCCAGCAGCTTCCGTGGAAGCACAGATACGCAGTATTTT
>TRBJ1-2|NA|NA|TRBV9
CASSVSRVGGYTF
TGTGCCAGCAGCGTCAGCAGGGTCGGTGGCTACACCTTC
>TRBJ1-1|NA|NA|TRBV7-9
CASSFKGSSTEAFF
TGTGCCAGCAGCTTTAAGGGGTCGTCCACTGAAGCTTTCTTT
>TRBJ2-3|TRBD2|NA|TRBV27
CASSSRWTSTKDTQYF
TGTGCCAGCAGTTCCAGATGGACTAGCACTAAAGATACGCAGTATTTT
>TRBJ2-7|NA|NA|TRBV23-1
CASSQSLGPNYEQYF
TGCGCCAGCAGTCAATCTCTAGGGCCAAACTACGAGCAGTACTTC
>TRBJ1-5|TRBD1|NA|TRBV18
CASSIGTGGEQPQHF
TGTGCCAGCTCAATCGGGACAGGGGGCGAACAGCCCCAGCATTTT
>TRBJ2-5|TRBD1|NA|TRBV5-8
CASSLGGTGVETQYF
TGTGCCAGCAGCTTGGGTGGGACAGGAGTGGAGACCCAGTACTTC
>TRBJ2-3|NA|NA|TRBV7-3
CASSLTGSSTDTQYF
TGTGCCAGCAGCTTAACCGGCAGCTCCACAGATACGCAGTATTTT
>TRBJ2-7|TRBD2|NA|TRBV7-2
CASSLSSGGYEQYF
TGTGCCAGCAGCTTATCAAGCGGGGGATACGAGCAGTACTTC
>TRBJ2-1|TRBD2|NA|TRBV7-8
CASSLMISGRAYNEQFF
TGTGCCAGCAGCCTCATGATAAGCGGGAGGGCCTACAATGAGCAGTTCTTC
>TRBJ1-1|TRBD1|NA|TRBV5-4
CASSSGQTNTEAFF
TGTGCCAGCAGCTCGGGACAGACGAACACTGAAGCTTTCTTT
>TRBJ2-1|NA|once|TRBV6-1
CASSVVAPSSYNEQFF
TGTGCCAGCAGTGTCGTAGCGCCTAGCTCCTACAATGAGCAGTTCTTC
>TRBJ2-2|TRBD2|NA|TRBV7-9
CASSAWTSGRAGELFF
TGTGCCAGCAGCGCCTGGACTAGCGGGAGAGCCGGGGAGCTGTTTTTT
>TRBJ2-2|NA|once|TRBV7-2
CASSSQYRTTRSTGELFF
TGTGCCAGCAGCTCCCAGTATCGGACTACGCGAAGTACCGGGGAGCTGTTTTTT
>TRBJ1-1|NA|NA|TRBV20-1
CSASQIFAFF
TGCAGTGCTTCACAGATTTTCGCTTTCTTT
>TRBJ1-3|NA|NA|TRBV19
CASSIAPRLLTGNTIYF
TGTGCCAGTAGTATAGCACCGCGCTTATTAACTGGAAACACCATATATTTT
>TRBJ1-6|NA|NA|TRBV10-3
CAIRMDGKNSPLHF
TGTGCCATCAGAATGGACGGGAAGAATTCACCCCTCCACTTT
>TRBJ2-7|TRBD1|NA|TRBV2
CASKGDSVHYEQYF
TGTGCCAGCAAAGGGGACAGCGTACACTACGAGCAGTACTTC
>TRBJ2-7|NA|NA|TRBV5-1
CASSLEGVYEQYF
TGCGCCAGCAGCTTGGAGGGGGTCTACGAGCAGTACTTC
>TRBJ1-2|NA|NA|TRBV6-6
CASRIQGTPNYGYTF
TGTGCCAGCAGAATACAGGGTACACCGAACTATGGCTACACCTTC
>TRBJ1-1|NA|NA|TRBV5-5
CASSLVRGPNTEAFF
TGTGCCAGCAGCCTCGTCAGGGGACCGAACACTGAAGCTTTCTTT
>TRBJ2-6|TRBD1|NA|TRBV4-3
CASSQAPGQGTAGANVLTF
TGCGCCAGCAGCCAAGCCCCGGGACAGGGGACAGCTGGGGCCAACGTCCTGACTTTC
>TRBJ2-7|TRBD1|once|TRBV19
CASSRTPGQGGFYEQYF
TGTGCCAGTAGCCGCACCCCGGGACAGGGGGGCTTCTATGAGCAGTACTTC
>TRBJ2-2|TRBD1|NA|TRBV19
CASSKDRGNTGELFF
TGTGCCAGTAGTAAGGACAGGGGGAACACCGGGGAGCTGTTTTTT
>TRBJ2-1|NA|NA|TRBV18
CASSPGKHEQFF
TGTGCCAGCTCACCGGGAAAACATGAGCAGTTCTTC
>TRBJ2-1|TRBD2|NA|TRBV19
CASSTRLAGGRGNEQFF
TGTGCCAGTAGTACCCGACTAGCGGGAGGAAGGGGGAATGAGCAGTTCTTC
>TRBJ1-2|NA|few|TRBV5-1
CASSLGDSNYGYTF
TGCGCCAGCAGCTTGGGAGACAGTAATTATGGCTACACCTTC
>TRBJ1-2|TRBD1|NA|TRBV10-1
CASTDRGQMNGYTF
TGCGCCAGCACGGACAGGGGGCAGATGAATGGCTACACCTTC